This T cell receptor beta chain was sequenced for a study of T cell repertoires in cytomegalovirus infection. The germline CDR1 and CDR2 sequences are DFQATT and SNEGSKA (reference sequence). The CDR3 length is 12 residues. TCRdb processed the reads anew with MiXCR; each CDR3 protein has one entry. The sample includes hundreds of thousands of distinct CDR3 sequences, 5% to 8.5% of them seen just once. The sample consisted of PBMCs. This chain joins TRBV20-1 and TRBJ2-3; no reliable D call. The clonotype comes from a human donor in good health (CMV status not recorded). Some clones in this sample may be carry-over from other donors' samples. CDR3 region: CSPRSGTDTQYF. Written as DNA, the CDR3 is TGCAGCCCCCGATCAGGCACAGATACGCAGTATTTT.